What follows are 30 T cell receptor beta chains derived from one specimen sequenced in a study of blood T cell repertoires in COVID-19. The protocol was immunoSEQ multiplex PCR, while the TCRdb copy is restricted to in-frame clones and leaves out a portion. This table holds 170,000 or so clones, almost 85% found once. The sequenced material came from peripheral blood. Every receptor here comes from a man in his late teens or twenties with active or convalescent COVID-19.

The chain recombines TRBV28 with TRBJ1-2, with TRBD1 identical over 7 bases. The V gene end was trimmed by 3 bases and the J gene end by 8 bases; junction bases not matched to a gene: 12. CDR3 length: 15 amino acids. Germline V gene data show CDR1 as MDHEN and CDR2 as SYDVKM. The CDR3: CASSLFRGGGRGYTF. The CDR3 DNA sequence: TGTGCCAGCAGTTTGTTCAGAGGAGGGGGCAGGGGCTACACCTTC.

The V gene is TRBV3-1 (or the pseudogene TRBV3-2), the J gene TRBJ2-7; D is ambiguous. Germline V gene sequence: CDR1 LGHDT, CDR2 YNNKEL (reference sequence). V lost 0 bases to trimming and J lost 5 bases, with 17 bases between them. The CDR3 spans 16 residues. This CDR3 reads CASSQEWAGLRNEQYF. The CDR3 nucleotides read TGTGCCAGCAGCCAAGAGTGGGCAGGTCTAAGGAACGAGCAGTACTTC.

This chain connects TRBV29-1 to TRBJ2-1, with a tentative D call TRBD1 (6 bases). The CDR3 sequence is 15 residues long. V was shortened by 6 bases and J by 5 bases, with 20 bases between the two germline ends. Germline assignment: CDR1 SQVTM and CDR2 ANQGSEA. The CDR3, as DNA: TGCAGCGTCGACGTACAGGGTCCTGCCAACAATGAGCAGTTCTTC. Translating it yields CSVDVQGPANNEQFF.

The chain uses TRBV25-1 and TRBJ2-5; TRBD1 is a possible D gene (5 bases). There are 15 residues in the CDR3. The V and J ends lost 5 bases and 7 bases respectively, with 20 bases between them. CDR1 and CDR2 from the germline V gene are MGHDK and SYGVNS. CDR3 DNA sequence: TGTGCCAGCAGTTATTCAGGGCTTCCCCAGGGGACCCAGTACTTC. This sequence encodes CASSYSGLPQGTQYF.

The chain employs TRBV12-3 or TRBV12-4 and TRBJ2-3; 7 bases align to TRBD2. J gave up 11 bases and V 5 bases, and 10 bases lay outside the gene matches. This CDR3 has 13 amino acids. CDR3 nucleotides: TGTGCCAGCAGTCCCCAGGCGGGCGGGGGGCAGTATTTT. Translating it yields CASSPQAGGGQYF.

The chain joins TRBV5-1 to TRBJ2-1; 11 nucleotides match TRBD2. There are 18 residues in the CDR3. CDR1 is SGHRS, CDR2 YFSETQ, per germline. The ends lost 4 bases at V and 8 bases at J; junction bases unmatched: 17. The CDR3 sequence is CASSQLGSGRAGGYEQFF. The CDR3 region has the DNA TGCGCCAGCAGCCAACTAGGTAGCGGGAGGGCCGGTGGATATGAGCAGTTCTTC.

The count of this clone is one. This chain links TRBV11-2 with TRBJ2-7, with a possible D match to TRBD2 (5 bases). The CDR3 is 15 amino acids. Germline CDR1 SGHAT, CDR2 FQNNGV. The germline V and J ends were trimmed by 2 bases and 1 base, with 12 bases remaining between them. Here the CDR3 reads CASSLRSGGSYEQYF. CDR3 nucleotide sequence: TGTGCCAGCAGCTTACGTTCTGGCGGGTCCTACGAGCAGTACTTC.

The rearrangement links TRBV19 to TRBJ2-1, with 10 bases fitting TRBD1. Trimming cost V 4 bases and J 2 bases; bases outside gene matches: 2. Germline V CDR1 and CDR2: LNHDA, SQIVND (reference sequence). The CDR3 consists of 15 residues. CDR3 amino acids: CASSKGQGAYNEQFF. The DNA of the CDR3 is TGTGCCAGTAGTAAAGGACAGGGGGCCTACAATGAGCAGTTCTTC. The complete variable domain, with remaining parts taken from reference TRBV19 and TRBJ2-1, reads DGGITQSPKYLFRKEGQNVTLSCEQNLNHDAMYWYRQDPGQGLRLIYYSQIVNDFQKGDIAEGYSVSREKKESFPLTVTSAQKNPTAFYLCASSKGQGAYNEQFFGPGTRLTVL.

V is TRBV9 and J is TRBJ2-5, with D perhaps matching TRBD1 (5 bases). The germline V gene has CDR1 SGDLS and CDR2 YYNGEE. Deletions cut 3 bases from V and 2 bases from J, with 8 bases between. There are 13 residues in the CDR3. CDR3 loop: CASSGGRQETQYF. CDR3 nucleotide sequence: TGTGCCAGCAGCGGGGGCCGGCAAGAGACCCAGTACTTC.

The chain has TRBV7-9 and TRBJ2-7, with 8 bases identical to TRBD1. Germline loops: CDR1 SEHNR, CDR2 FQNEAQ (reference sequence). The CDR3 is made up of 16 amino acids. The J segment lost 3 bases and the V segment lost 3 bases, leaving 10 bases of the junction unmatched. The CDR3 region has the DNA TGTGCCAGCAGCTTTTCTGTAGGACAGGGAATCTACGAGCAGTACTTC. Its protein is CASSFSVGQGIYEQYF. Full variable domain (missing parts from reference TRBV7-9 and TRBJ2-7): DTGVSQNPRHKITKRGQNVTFRCDPISEHNRLYWYRQTLGQGPEFLTYFQNEAQLEKSRLLSDRFSAERPKGSFSTLEIQRTEQGDSAMYLCASSFSVGQGIYEQYFGPGTRLTVT.

The chain carries TRBV19 and TRBJ1-1; 7 nucleotides line up with TRBD1. This CDR3 contains 12 residues. V was pared by 3 bases and J by 11 bases, with 6 bases of the junction left unmatched. CDR1 and CDR2 from the germline V gene are LNHDA and SQIVND (reference sequence). For the CDR3, the DNA is TGTGCCAGTAGTATGGACAGGATGGAGGCTTTCTTT. Its protein is CASSMDRMEAFF.

The rearrangement links TRBV19 to TRBJ2-3, with 8 bases fitting TRBD2. The CDR3 runs 15 residues. J gave up 4 bases and V 5 bases, and 8 bases lay outside the gene matches. Germline V CDR1 and CDR2: LNHDA, SQIVND (reference sequence). The CDR3 loop reads CASSGSGSGADTQYF. The CDR3 DNA reads as TGTGCCAGTAGTGGCAGCGGGAGCGGCGCAGATACGCAGTATTTT.

A single count supports this clone. V usage is TRBV7-5 and J usage is TRBJ2-3; the DNA was not used to check the table's D call, TRBD1. TRBV7-5 is a known pseudogene. The CDR3 has 18 residues. The CDR3 DNA reads as TGTGCCAGAAGCTTGTGGGCTGCCCGCAAAACTAGCACAGATACGCAGTATTTT. This codes for CARSLWAARKTSTDTQYF.

The chain joins TRBV19 to TRBJ2-3, with 9 bases that match TRBD1. CDR1 is LNHDA, CDR2 SQIVND, per germline (reference sequence). V lost 6 bases, J lost 3 bases, and 13 bases stayed unmatched. The CDR3 is 17 residues long. The CDR3 sequence: CASSKTFSGQGTDTQYF. Written as DNA, the CDR3 is TGTGCCAGTAGCAAAACCTTCTCTGGACAGGGGACAGATACGCAGTATTTT.

As regards this clone: Other DNA sequences of this sample code for an identical CDR3. The chain recombines TRBV10-3 with TRBJ2-7; 7 bases map to TRBD1. Unmatched junction bases numbered 6, after V lost 6 bases and J lost 4 bases. There are 13 residues in the CDR3. The germline V gene has CDR1 ENHRY and CDR2 SYGVKD. CDR3: CAISDRVAYEQYF. CDR3 nucleotides: TGTGCCATCAGCGACAGGGTTGCGTACGAGCAGTACTTC.

The chain uses TRBV5-1 and TRBJ2-5, with 8 positions matching TRBD2. Losses at the gene ends were 1 base for V and 2 bases for J; bases not matched to a gene: 4. There are 15 residues in the CDR3. Germline lookup yields CDR1 SGHRS and CDR2 YFSETQ. CDR3 sequence (DNA): TGCGCCAGCAGCTTGTCGGGGGGGCGACAAGAGACCCAGTACTTC. Residues: CASSLSGGRQETQYF.

This clone appeared once. The V and J genes are TRBV24-1 and TRBJ2-1, with a tentative D call TRBD1 (5 bases). The V end lost 4 bases, the J end lost 9 bases, and 9 bases lay between the germline ends. CDR1 and CDR2 from the germline V gene are KGHDR and SFDVKD. This CDR3 is built from 12 residues. The CDR3, as DNA: TGTGCCACCAGTGAAGACAGCAGTGAGCAGTTCTTC. Its translation: CATSEDSSEQFF.

V gene TRBV7-2 combines with J gene TRBJ2-7, with D perhaps TRBD1 (6 bases). CDR3 length equals 12 residues. V was shortened by 3 bases and J by 3 bases, with 6 bases between the two germline ends. Germline values: CDR1 SGHTA, CDR2 FQGNSA. In DNA, the CDR3 is TGTGCCAGCAGCTTGACAGGCTACGAGCAGTACTTC. Encoded protein: CASSLTGYEQYF.

This clone has just one count. The chain employs TRBV4-2 and TRBJ1-4, with a weak D call TRBD1 (5 bases). V was pared by 1 base and J by 5 bases, with 20 bases between. The V gene's germline CDR1 is LGHNA and CDR2 YNFKEQ. This CDR3 has 18 residues. CDR3 coding DNA: TGTGCCAGCAGCCAAGTCGCGGCAACAGGCATATTAAATGAAAAACTGTTTTTT. Its protein product is CASSQVAATGILNEKLFF.

The CDR3 sequence: CASSDPGQPRGGQYF. CDR3 DNA: TGCGCCAGCAGTGATCCGGGACAGCCCCGTGGAGGGCAGTACTTC. The V gene is TRBV10-2, the J gene TRBJ2-7; TRBD1 matches at 7 bases. The CDR3 length is 15 residues. Looked up from germline, CDR1 is WSHSY and CDR2 is SAAADI. With 3 bases clipped from V and 9 bases from J, the junction kept 14 bases outside the gene matches.

This clone was counted between two and nine times. V usage is TRBV28 and J usage is TRBJ1-2; TRBD1 might be the D (5 bases). V was trimmed by 6 bases and J by 2 bases, leaving 13 bases between them. This CDR3 has 14 residues. Germline values: CDR1 MDHEN, CDR2 SYDVKM. In nucleotides, the CDR3 is TGTGCCAGCAGGGAGGGACGGGGGAACTATGGCTACACCTTC. This translates into CASREGRGNYGYTF.

CDR3 DNA sequence: TGCGCCAGCAGCTTGACGGGACAGCCCTATAATTCACCCCTCCACTTT. Translating gives CASSLTGQPYNSPLHF. This chain uses TRBV5-1 with TRBJ1-6; 7 bases align to TRBD1. This CDR3 is built from 16 residues. CDR1 SGHRS and CDR2 YFSETQ come from the germline V gene. V was pared by 1 base and J by 2 bases, with 3 bases of the junction left unmatched.

The chain links TRBV7-9 to TRBJ1-5, with a possible D match to TRBD1 (5 bases). In germline, CDR1 is SEHNR, CDR2 FQNEAQ (reference sequence). CDR3 length: 15 residues. Trimming left V 2 bases short and J 5 bases short, with 13 bases between. The CDR3 nucleotides read TGTGCCAGCAGCTTACAAGAGGGGAGGCATCAGCCCCAGCATTTT. This sequence encodes CASSLQEGRHQPQHF.

V is TRBV29-1 and J is TRBJ2-1; D unclear. CDR1 and CDR2 (germline): SQVTM, ANQGSEA. This CDR3 comprises 13 residues. V was clipped by 5 bases and J by 0 bases, with 8 bases between them. The CDR3 sequence is CSVSRFSYNEQFF. Written as DNA, the CDR3 is TGCAGCGTTTCCAGGTTCTCCTACAATGAGCAGTTCTTC.

The chain combines TRBV29-1 with TRBJ1-4; D is ambiguous. The CDR3 runs 13 residues. V lost 4 bases and J lost 3, with 9 bases in between. Per the germline V gene, CDR1 is SQVTM and CDR2 is ANQGSEA. CDR3 loop: CSVGTDPNEKLFF. The DNA of the CDR3 is TGCAGCGTTGGCACAGATCCTAATGAAAAACTGTTTTTT. The full variable domain, in which reference TRBV29-1 and TRBJ1-4 provide the parts outside the CDR3, is SAVISQKPSRDICQRGTSLTIQCQVDSQVTMMFWYRQQPGQSLTLIATANQGSEATYESGFVIDKFPISRPNLTFSTLTVSNMSPEDSSIYLCSVGTDPNEKLFFGSGTQLSVL.

The chain combines TRBV4-1 with TRBJ2-3; the match to TRBD1 covers 12 bases. Trimming removed 2 bases from V and 6 bases from J; junction bases left unmatched: 6. The CDR3 totals 16 residues. The germline V gene encodes CDR1 MGHRA and CDR2 YSYEKL. CDR3 region: CASSQTGTGGSDTQYF. In DNA, the CDR3 is TGCGCCAGCAGCCAAACCGGGACAGGGGGCTCGGATACGCAGTATTTT.

The chain carries TRBV5-4 and TRBJ2-7; TRBD1 aligns across 9 bases. This CDR3 comprises 14 residues. Germline V gives CDR1 SGHNT, CDR2 YYREEE (reference sequence). The ends lost 2 bases at V and 4 bases at J; junction bases unmatched: 4. The CDR3 DNA sequence: TGTGCCAGCAGCTTCCCGGGACAGGGTTACGAGCAGTACTTC. Its translation: CASSFPGQGYEQYF.

The chain combines TRBV6-5 with TRBJ2-7, with 7 bases identical to TRBD1. This CDR3 comprises 11 residues. Trimming cost V 11 bases and J 3 bases; bases outside gene matches: 4. Germline V gives CDR1 MNHEY, CDR2 SVGAGI. The CDR3 DNA reads as TGTGCCGGGGGACAGTTCTACGAGCAGTACTTC. It is translated as CAGGQFYEQYF.

The chain uses TRBV6-2 or TRBV6-3 and TRBJ1-2; D is uncertain. The CDR3 contains 11 residues. V lost 2 bases to trimming and J lost 8 bases, with 6 bases between them. The germline gives CDR1 MNHEY, CDR2 SVGEGT. As DNA, the CDR3 is TGTGCCAGCAGTTACCCGACAGGCTACACCTTC. Residues: CASSYPTGYTF.

This clone was counted between two and nine times. The V gene is TRBV2, the J gene TRBJ2-7, with TRBD1 identical over 9 bases. The CDR3 sequence is 14 residues long. The V and J ends lost 5 bases and 6 bases, in that order; junction bases with no gene match: 8. CDR1 and CDR2 (germline): SNHLY, FYNNEI. As DNA, the CDR3 is TGTGCCAGCAGTAGGGACAGGGCGCTTTCCGAGCAGTACTTC. Protein product: CASSRDRALSEQYF.